One TCR beta chain is described in this entry. The antigen it recognizes is unknown. It has no much larger one-base neighbor in the sample; base qualities were not kept. CDR1 and CDR2 are read off the germline V gene as SNHLY and FYNNEI. The V and J ends are trimmed by 7 bases and 1 base, leaving 11 bases between them. The CDR3, cysteine through phenylalanine, is 14 amino acids long. The retained sequence is limited to the CDR3, 42 bases, with the frame set at the first base. Receptor libraries were prepared by RACE. The sample was run on a NextSeq 500. During library preparation, unique molecular identifiers were attached to individual cDNA molecules so that TCRs could be counted in a quantitative, reproducible way. Both TCR alpha and TCR beta chains were sequenced from each blood RNA sample. The authors' analysis ran thus. The median number of TCRs per sample was roughly 98,000, ranging from 23,224 to 690,600. V, J and CDR3 annotation of the TCR reads was performed with the Decombinator software suite. To make PS versus PT1 abundance plots, every sample was subsampled to the same number of TCRs (28,000). Expanded TCRs were defined as absent before sensitization and observed at least eight times at the 2-week time point. The raw public data were reprocessed by TCRdb itself: fastp quality trimming at Q25, MiXCR clonotype calling, in-frame beta chains only. Each record represents a unique CDR3 protein, reported with the most common genes and DNA among its rows. Here the V and J calls rest on TCRdb's processing, not on the authors' analysis. The sample table contains roughly 74,000 distinct CDR3 sequences; only one count was recorded for 32% of them. Of the sample, more than 7% falls within the top ten clones.

The sample belongs to a study of human T cells and chemical hapten exposure (dated by TCRdb to about 2021). Regarding the study in general: For sensitization, 2% DPC in acetone was applied to a roughly 2 cm by roughly 2 cm area of upper inner arm skin. Throughout the approximately 22-week study period, patients were also given weekly therapeutic DPC doses on the scalp. Patch tests used Finn chambers with 0.01% DPC on the upper back, scored after 6 days by International Contact Dermatitis Research Group standards. The mostly female patient cohort included alopecia areata with under or over 50% scalp involvement, alopecia totalis and alopecia universalis. Libraries were pooled for sequencing, and variation in per-sample TCR yields was attributed mainly to small differences in library volumes within the pool. This study followed changes in the peripheral blood TCR repertoire in vivo during primary and secondary sensitization of alopecia patients to the hapten diphenylcyclopropenone (DPC). Patient blood was sampled pre-sensitization (week 0) and at 2, 6 and about 24 weeks after DPC sensitization. For TCR sequencing, blood came from about 29 alopecia patients at anywhere from one to four time points (pre-sensitization, 2, 6 and 24 weeks).

Study-level results and caveats: No change with DPC sensitization was found in the number of TCRs above 1 in 1000 frequency, and no evidence of global repertoire structure alterations was found. Significantly more large CDR3 similarity clusters were formed by expanded TCRs than by pre-sensitization or healthy control sets, consistent with antigen-driven responses. Because every patient had alopecia, a presumed autoimmune disease, the patients' immune response might differ from that of healthy individuals. Repeated subsampling changed both the strength of the expansion versus patch-test correlation and the threshold at which that correlation became significant. Patch test score correlated positively with the number of PT1 expanded TCRs, reaching significance at thresholds 8, 16 and 32 but not at 4.

The label giving this sample's time point can be read as: patch test 1, 2 weeks after DPC sensitization. The sample's treatment or condition, from its label and the paper: therapeutic diphenylcyclopropenone sensitization with weekly scalp DPC. At every patch-test visit, the blood draw took place before the patch test was put on. Patients were eligible if aged 18 to 70, diagnosed with alopecia and judged suitable for DPC therapy, and pregnant patients were excluded. Unfractionated whole blood was collected in Tempus Blood RNA tubes, and total RNA was extracted from that blood. The source of this sequence is a man aged 40-49 years with alopecia areata. Some clones in this sample may be carry-over from other donors' samples. Rearrangement joined TRBV2 to TRBJ1-5, with no confidently assigned D gene. The material was whole blood, obtained in connection with sensitization to the hapten diphenylcyclopropenone (DPC). The CDR3 sequence is CASKESSSNQPQHF. DNA sequence: TGTGCCAGCAAAGAGAGCTCCAGCAATCAGCCCCAGCATTTT.